Listed below are T cell receptor beta chains from one sample, sequenced in a study of vaccination effects on CD4 cells after COVID-19. Profiling relied on immunoSEQ multiplex PCR, and the TCRdb table lists in-frame clones only, not all of them. The sample includes fewer than 90,000 clones, around four fifths seen only once; the top ten take about 1.2%. Their antigens remain unidentified. The sample was CD4+ T cells from PBMCs cultured with HCoV-OC43 spike peptides, taken after COVID-19 vaccination. These TCRs come from a human donor who received a COVID-19 vaccine. The CDR3 runs from the conserved cysteine through the conserved F or W. The D gene is left open where the match is weak. Only part of the rows carry a size: once, few, many, or a class if the clone is expanded.

J gene,clone size,D gene,CDR3 length,V gene,CDR3 DNA,CDR3 protein
TRBJ2-5,.,.,14,TRBV28,TGTGCCAGCAGTACTAACAAGGGCCTGGAGACCCAGTACTTC,CASSTNKGLETQYF
TRBJ2-1,few,.,14,TRBV20-1,TGCAGTGCTAGTAGCTCGAAGCAGTACAATGAGCAGTTCTTC,CSASSSKQYNEQFF
TRBJ2-5,.,.,14,TRBV25-1,TGTGCCAGCAGTGATAGACAGGCCGGGGAGACCCAGTACTTC,CASSDRQAGETQYF
TRBJ1-4,.,.,14,TRBV4-3,TGCGCCAGCAGCCAAGCAGGGATATTCGAAAAACTGTTTTTT,CASSQAGIFEKLFF
TRBJ2-2,few,.,15,TRBV7-2,TGTGCCAGCAGTACAGGGACCTTGCGGACCGGGGAGCTGTTTTTT,CASSTGTLRTGELFF
TRBJ1-4,few,TRBD1,16,TRBV14,TGTGCCAGCAGCCAAGATTGGGCCAGGGGGCGAGAAAAACTGTTTTTT,CASSQDWARGREKLFF
TRBJ1-2,few,TRBD1,11,TRBV20-1,TGCAGTCGCAGGGGGGATGATGGCTACACCTTC,CSRRGDDGYTF
TRBJ2-3,.,TRBD1,17,TRBV5-8,TGTGCCAGCCCCCAAACCCCGGGACAGGGAACAGTGGATACGCAGTATTTT,CASPQTPGQGTVDTQYF
TRBJ2-5,.,TRBD2,17,TRBV4-3,TGCGCCAGCAGCCCCACTCCCTATGGGAGGGACCAAGAGACCCAGTACTTC,CASSPTPYGRDQETQYF
TRBJ2-5,.,.,17,TRBV18,TGTGCCAGCTCACCAGGGGGGATGGCCAGCACCCAAGAGACCCAGTACTTC,CASSPGGMASTQETQYF
TRBJ2-1,.,.,12,TRBV24-1,TGTGCCACCAGTGTATCCGATTCCAAGCAGTTCTTC,CATSVSDSKQFF
TRBJ2-5,few,.,11,TRBV14,TGTGCCAGCGGTACATCTTGGACCCAGTACTTC,CASGTSWTQYF
TRBJ2-1,.,.,14,TRBV11-2,TGTGCCAGCAGCTTAGAGGGCTCCTACAATGAGCAGTTCTTC,CASSLEGSYNEQFF
TRBJ1-1,few,.,12,TRBV11-2,TGTGCCAGCAGCTTAATTCGGGAGGGAGCTTTCTTT,CASSLIREGAFF
TRBJ1-5,.,.,15,TRBV6-5,TGTGCCAGCGGCCTCGGATTATATAGCAATCAGCCCCAGCATTTT,CASGLGLYSNQPQHF
TRBJ1-5,few,.,12,TRBV6-6,TGTGCCAGCAGGGGTTCCAATCAGCCCCAGCATTTT,CASRGSNQPQHF
TRBJ2-2,.,.,14,TRBV9,TGTGCCAGCAGCGTAGCAGTAGTCCCCGGGGAGCTGTTTTTT,CASSVAVVPGELFF
TRBJ1-2,.,.,11,TRBV12-3/TRBV12-4,TGTGCCAGCAGTTTGCCGGGGGGCTACACCTTC,CASSLPGGYTF
TRBJ2-5,.,.,12,TRBV12-5,TGTGCTAGTGGTTTGGACCAAGAGACCCAGTACTTC,CASGLDQETQYF
TRBJ2-3,.,.,15,TRBV9,TGTGCCAGCACTCGATCTAGAGCTAGCACAGATACGCAGTATTTT,CASTRSRASTDTQYF
TRBJ2-1,.,TRBD2,14,TRBV19,TGTGCCAGTACCTTGAGGAGTAGCGGGACTGAGCAGTTCTTC,CASTLRSSGTEQFF
TRBJ1-1,once,.,11,TRBV28,TGTGCCAGCAGTTTCCAGAAAGAAGCTTTCTTT,CASSFQKEAFF
TRBJ2-2,.,TRBD1,14,TRBV3-1/TRBV3-2,TGTGCCAGCAGCCTGACAGGGTCTGACGGGGAGCTGTTTTTT,CASSLTGSDGELFF
TRBJ1-4,.,TRBD1,16,TRBV6-6,TGTGCCAGCACCCCTAGACTGGACAGGGGTGGTGAAAAACTGTTTTTT,CASTPRLDRGGEKLFF
TRBJ2-3,.,TRBD2,13,TRBV5-1,TGCGCCAGCAGCGTGACTAGCGCAGATACGCAGTATTTT,CASSVTSADTQYF
TRBJ1-2,.,TRBD1,12,TRBV7-9,TGTGCCAGCAGCCTTGGACAGGGGGCCCTTTATTTC,CASSLGQGALYF
TRBJ2-3,.,TRBD1,12,TRBV12-5,TGTGCTAGTGGTCCGACAGGGGCTACGCAGTATTTT,CASGPTGATQYF
TRBJ1-2,.,TRBD1,13,TRBV30,TGTGCCTGGAGTACGGCAGGGGGCTTTAGCTACACCTTC,CAWSTAGGFSYTF
TRBJ2-2,.,TRBD2,16,TRBV7-8,TGTGCCAGCAGCTTTCGGGTAGCGGGGGAAACCGGGGAGCTGTTTTTT,CASSFRVAGETGELFF
TRBJ1-1,.,.,14,TRBV5-1,TGCGCCAGCAGCTCGGGGGACGGAAACACTGAAGCTTTCTTT,CASSSGDGNTEAFF
TRBJ1-5,.,.,16,TRBV6-5,TGTGCCAGCAGTTACTCTTTCGGTCAGGGCAATCAGCCCCAGCATTTT,CASSYSFGQGNQPQHF
TRBJ1-3,.,.,12,TRBV6-1,TGTGCCAGCAGCGAAGTCGGAAACACCATATATTTT,CASSEVGNTIYF
TRBJ1-4,.,.,12,TRBV27,TGTGCCAGCCGTACTAATAATGAAAAACTGTTTTTT,CASRTNNEKLFF
TRBJ2-3,.,.,14,TRBV3-1/TRBV3-2,TGTGCCAGCAGCCAGAGGTCAACTGGAGATACGCAGTATTTT,CASSQRSTGDTQYF
TRBJ1-3,.,.,14,TRBV29-1,TGCAGCGTCACGGACTGGGGTGTTGGAAACACCATATATTTT,CSVTDWGVGNTIYF
TRBJ2-3,.,.,17,TRBV18,TGTGCCAGCTCACCCAGAATCTCCGGGACGGGCACAGATACGCAGTATTTT,CASSPRISGTGTDTQYF
TRBJ1-1,few,TRBD1,13,TRBV18,TGTGCCAGCTCACCTGGGACAGACCGCGAAGCTTTCTTT,CASSPGTDREAFF
TRBJ2-1,.,.,15,TRBV14,TGTGCCAGCAGTCAAGCCCAAGGGGGGCCCAATGAGCAGTTCTTC,CASSQAQGGPNEQFF
TRBJ1-3,once,.,15,TRBV6-1,TGTGCCAGCAGTGAATTAACAGGATCTGGAAACACCATATATTTT,CASSELTGSGNTIYF
TRBJ2-5,.,TRBD2,16,TRBV6-5,TGTGCCAGCAGTTACACCGTGGCTAGCGGTCAAGAGACCCAGTACTTC,CASSYTVASGQETQYF
TRBJ1-1,.,.,15,TRBV5-1,TGCGCCAGCAGCCCCATTGCCCGGCTGAACACTGAAGCTTTCTTT,CASSPIARLNTEAFF
TRBJ1-3,.,TRBD1,15,TRBV19,TGTGCCAGTAGTATAACAGGGGCGTCTGGAAACACCATATATTTT,CASSITGASGNTIYF
TRBJ1-5,.,.,15,TRBV7-8,TGTGCCAGCAGCTTACTACGGTCCCCAGGGCAGCCCCAGCATTTT,CASSLLRSPGQPQHF
TRBJ2-3,.,.,13,TRBV19,TGTGCCAGTAGTATAGGATTAACAGATACGCAGTATTTT,CASSIGLTDTQYF
TRBJ2-5,.,.,13,TRBV24-1,TGTGCCACCAGTCGGACAGAACAAGAGACCCAGTACTTC,CATSRTEQETQYF
TRBJ2-1,.,TRBD2,13,TRBV6-5,TGTGCCAGCAGGCGGGGGGCTTCCAATGAGCAGTTCTTC,CASRRGASNEQFF
TRBJ1-1,few,TRBD1,15,TRBV5-1,TGCGCCAGCAGCGAGACGGACAGGGTAAACACTGAAGCTTTCTTT,CASSETDRVNTEAFF